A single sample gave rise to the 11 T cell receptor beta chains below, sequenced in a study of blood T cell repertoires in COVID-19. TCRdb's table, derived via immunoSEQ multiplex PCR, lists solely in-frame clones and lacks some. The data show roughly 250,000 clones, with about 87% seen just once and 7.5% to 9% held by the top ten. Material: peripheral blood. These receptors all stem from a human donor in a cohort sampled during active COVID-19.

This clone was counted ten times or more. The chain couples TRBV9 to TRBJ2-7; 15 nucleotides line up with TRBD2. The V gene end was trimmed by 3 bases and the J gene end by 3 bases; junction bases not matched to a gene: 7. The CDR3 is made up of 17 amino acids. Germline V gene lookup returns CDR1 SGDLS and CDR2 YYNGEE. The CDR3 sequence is CASSDRTSGGASYEQYF. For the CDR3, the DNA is TGTGCCAGCAGCGACCGGACTAGCGGGGGGGCTAGCTACGAGCAGTACTTC.

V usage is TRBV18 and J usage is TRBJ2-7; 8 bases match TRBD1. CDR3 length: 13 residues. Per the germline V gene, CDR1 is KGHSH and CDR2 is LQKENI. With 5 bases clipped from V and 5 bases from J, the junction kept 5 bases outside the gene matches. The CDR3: CASSYKQGDEQYF. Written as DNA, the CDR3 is TGTGCCAGCTCATACAAACAGGGGGACGAGCAGTACTTC. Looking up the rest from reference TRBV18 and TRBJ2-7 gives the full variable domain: NAGVMQNPRHLVRRRGQEARLRCSPMKGHSHVYWYRQLPEEGLKFMVYLQKENIIDESGMPKERFSAEFPKEGPSILRIQQVVRGDSAAYFCASSYKQGDEQYFGPGTRLTVT.

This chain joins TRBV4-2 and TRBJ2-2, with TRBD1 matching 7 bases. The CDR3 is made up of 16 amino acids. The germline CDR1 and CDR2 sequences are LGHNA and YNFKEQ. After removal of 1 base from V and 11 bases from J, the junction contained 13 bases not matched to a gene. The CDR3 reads CASSQAQTGFVFELFF. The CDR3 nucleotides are TGTGCCAGCAGCCAAGCCCAGACAGGGTTCGTATTCGAGCTGTTTTTT.

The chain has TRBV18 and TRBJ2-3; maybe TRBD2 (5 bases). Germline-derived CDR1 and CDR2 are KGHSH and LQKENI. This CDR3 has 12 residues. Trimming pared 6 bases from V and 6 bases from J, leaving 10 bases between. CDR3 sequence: CASSPSPDTQYF. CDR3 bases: TGTGCCAGCTCGCCTAGCCCGGATACGCAGTATTTT.

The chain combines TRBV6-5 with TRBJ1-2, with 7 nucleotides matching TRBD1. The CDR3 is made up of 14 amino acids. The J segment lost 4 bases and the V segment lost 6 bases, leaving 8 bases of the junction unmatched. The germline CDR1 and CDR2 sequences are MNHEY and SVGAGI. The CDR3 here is CASSTTGVAYGYTF. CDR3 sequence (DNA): TGTGCCAGCAGCACAACAGGGGTAGCCTATGGCTACACCTTC.

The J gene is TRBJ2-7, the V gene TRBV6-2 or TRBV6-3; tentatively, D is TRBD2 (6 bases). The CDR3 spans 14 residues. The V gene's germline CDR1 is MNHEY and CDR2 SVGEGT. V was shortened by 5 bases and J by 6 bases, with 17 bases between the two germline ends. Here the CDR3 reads CASSATPRGFEQYF. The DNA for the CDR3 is TGTGCCAGCAGTGCGACTCCGCGGGGATTCGAGCAGTACTTC.

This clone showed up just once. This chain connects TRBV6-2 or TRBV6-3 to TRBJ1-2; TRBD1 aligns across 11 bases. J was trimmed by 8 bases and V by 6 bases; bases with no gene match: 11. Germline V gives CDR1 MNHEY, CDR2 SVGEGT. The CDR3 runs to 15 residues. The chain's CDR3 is CASSLTRTGGEGYTF. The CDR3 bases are TGTGCCAGCAGCCTCACCCGGACAGGGGGCGAAGGCTACACCTTC.

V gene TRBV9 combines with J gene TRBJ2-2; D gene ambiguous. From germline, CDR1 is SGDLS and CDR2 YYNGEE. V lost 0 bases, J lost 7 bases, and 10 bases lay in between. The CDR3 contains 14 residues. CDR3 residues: CASSVAVVGGELFF. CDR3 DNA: TGTGCCAGCAGCGTAGCGGTTGTCGGCGGGGAGCTGTTTTTT.

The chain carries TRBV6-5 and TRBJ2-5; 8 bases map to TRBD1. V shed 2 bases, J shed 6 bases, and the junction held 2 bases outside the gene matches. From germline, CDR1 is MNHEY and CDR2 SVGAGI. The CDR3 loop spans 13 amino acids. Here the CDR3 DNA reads TGTGCCAGCAGTTACGACAGGGGACAGACCCAGTACTTC. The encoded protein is CASSYDRGQTQYF.

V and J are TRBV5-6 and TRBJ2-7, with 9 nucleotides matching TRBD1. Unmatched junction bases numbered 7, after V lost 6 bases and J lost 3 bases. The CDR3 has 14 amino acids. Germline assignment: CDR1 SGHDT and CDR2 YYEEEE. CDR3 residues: CASNPGQGVYEQYF. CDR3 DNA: TGTGCCAGCAACCCGGGACAGGGTGTCTACGAGCAGTACTTC.

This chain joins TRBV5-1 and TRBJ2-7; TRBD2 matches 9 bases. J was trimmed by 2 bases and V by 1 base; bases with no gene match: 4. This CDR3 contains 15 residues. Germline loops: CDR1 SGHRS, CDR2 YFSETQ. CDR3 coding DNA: TGCGCCAGCAGCTTGAGCGGGAGGTCACCCTACGAGCAGTACTTC. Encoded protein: CASSLSGRSPYEQYF.